Included here is one TCR beta chain sequence, with context. This sample was included in a study of control samples from healthy donors and cancer patients. Sequencing used immunoSEQ multiplex PCR; TCRdb keeps in-frame clones, though not all of them. The sample lists 90,000 to 100,000 clones, 75% to 85% occurring once. The V and J ends lost 3 bases and 3 bases, in that order; junction bases with no gene match: 5. In germline, CDR1 is LNHNV, CDR2 YYDKDF (reference sequence). The CDR3 is made up of 16 amino acids. The V gene is TRBV15, the J gene TRBJ2-3; 11 nucleotides match TRBD1. Sequencing was carried out using blood. The clonotype originates from a woman aged 25 to 39 in good health. Written as DNA, the CDR3 is TGTGCCACCAGCAGGGACAGGGGGCGGGTGACAGATACGCAGTATTTT. Its protein product is CATSRDRGRVTDTQYF. Complete variable domain (other parts from reference TRBV15 and TRBJ2-3): DAMVIQNPRYQVTQFGKPVTLSCSQTLNHNVMYWYQQKSSQAPKLLFHYYDKDFNNEADTPDNFQSRRPNTSFCFLDIRSPGLGDTAMYLCATSRDRGRVTDTQYFGPGTRLTVL.